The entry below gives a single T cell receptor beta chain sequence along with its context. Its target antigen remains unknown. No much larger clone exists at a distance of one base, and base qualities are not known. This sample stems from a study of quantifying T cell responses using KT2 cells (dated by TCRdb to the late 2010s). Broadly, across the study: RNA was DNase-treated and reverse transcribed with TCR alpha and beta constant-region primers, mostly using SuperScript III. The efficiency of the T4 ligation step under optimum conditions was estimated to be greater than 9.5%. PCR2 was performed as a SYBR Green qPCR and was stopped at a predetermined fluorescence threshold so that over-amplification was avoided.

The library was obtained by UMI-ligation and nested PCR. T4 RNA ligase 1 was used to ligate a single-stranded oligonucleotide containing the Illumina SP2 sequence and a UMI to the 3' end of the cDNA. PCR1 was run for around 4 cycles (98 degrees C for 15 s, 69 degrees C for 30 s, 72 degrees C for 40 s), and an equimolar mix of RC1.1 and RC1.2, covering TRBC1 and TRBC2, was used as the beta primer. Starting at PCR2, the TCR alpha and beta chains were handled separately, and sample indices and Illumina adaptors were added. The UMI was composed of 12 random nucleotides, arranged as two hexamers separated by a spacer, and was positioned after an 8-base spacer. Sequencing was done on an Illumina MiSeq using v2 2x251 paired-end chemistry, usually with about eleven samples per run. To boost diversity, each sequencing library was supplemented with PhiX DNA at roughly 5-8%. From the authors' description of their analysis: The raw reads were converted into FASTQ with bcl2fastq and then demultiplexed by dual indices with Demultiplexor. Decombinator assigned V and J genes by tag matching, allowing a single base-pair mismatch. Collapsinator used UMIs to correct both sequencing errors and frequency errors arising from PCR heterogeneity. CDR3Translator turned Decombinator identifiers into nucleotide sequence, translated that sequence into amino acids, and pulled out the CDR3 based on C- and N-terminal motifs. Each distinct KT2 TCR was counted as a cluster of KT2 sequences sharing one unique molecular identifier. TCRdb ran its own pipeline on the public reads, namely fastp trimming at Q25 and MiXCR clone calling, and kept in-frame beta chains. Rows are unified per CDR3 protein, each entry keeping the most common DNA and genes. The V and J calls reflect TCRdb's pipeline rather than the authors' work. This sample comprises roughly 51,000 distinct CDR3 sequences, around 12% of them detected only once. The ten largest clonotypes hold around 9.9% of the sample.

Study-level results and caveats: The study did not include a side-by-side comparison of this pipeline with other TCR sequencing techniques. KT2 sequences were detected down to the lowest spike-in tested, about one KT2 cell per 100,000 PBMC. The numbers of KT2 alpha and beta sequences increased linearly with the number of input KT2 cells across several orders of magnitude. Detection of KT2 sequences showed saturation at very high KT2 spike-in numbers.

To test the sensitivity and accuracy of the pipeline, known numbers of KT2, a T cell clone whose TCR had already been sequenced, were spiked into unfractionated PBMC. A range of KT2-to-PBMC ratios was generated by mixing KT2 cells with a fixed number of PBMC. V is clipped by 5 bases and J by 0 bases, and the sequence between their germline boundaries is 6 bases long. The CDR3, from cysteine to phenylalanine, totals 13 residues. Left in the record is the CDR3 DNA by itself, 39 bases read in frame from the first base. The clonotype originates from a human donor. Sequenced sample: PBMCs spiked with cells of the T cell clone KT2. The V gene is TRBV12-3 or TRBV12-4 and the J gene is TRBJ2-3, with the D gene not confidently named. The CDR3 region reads CASSPASTDTQYF. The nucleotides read TGTGCCAGCAGTCCTGCTAGCACAGATACGCAGTATTTT.